This is a list of T cell receptor beta chains from one sample in a study of cytomegalovirus exposure and HLA in healthy donors. Data came from immunoSEQ multiplex PCR; TCRdb stores just in-frame clones and leaves some out. The sample lists around 140,000 clones, 82% occurring once. Source material: PBMCs. Every receptor here comes from a male donor in good health and CMV-seronegative. The CDR3 runs from the conserved cysteine through the conserved F or W.

j_call: TRBJ2-7; v_call: TRBV5-6; cdr3_aa: CASSLVAAYEQYF
j_call: TRBJ2-3; v_call: TRBV10-3; cdr3_aa: CAISESRDTQYF
j_call: TRBJ1-1; v_call: TRBV19; cdr3_aa: CASSTLPWGEQAFF
j_call: TRBJ2-1; v_call: TRBV25-1; cdr3_aa: CASSDSRDYAEFF
j_call: TRBJ1-2; v_call: TRBV29-1; cdr3_aa: CSVGGTETTGYTF
j_call: TRBJ2-7; v_call: TRBV6-6; cdr3_aa: CASSPPGGYYEQYF
j_call: TRBJ1-2; v_call: TRBV15; cdr3_aa: CATSEGQGSYGYTF
j_call: TRBJ2-4; v_call: TRBV4-1; cdr3_aa: CASSQATMRENIQYF
j_call: TRBJ2-1; v_call: TRBV7-2; cdr3_aa: CASSFSRDNEQFF
j_call: TRBJ2-7; v_call: TRBV2; cdr3_aa: CASKAGGGSSYEQYF
j_call: TRBJ2-1; v_call: TRBV19; cdr3_aa: CASSNSGSLNEQFF
j_call: TRBJ2-1; v_call: TRBV4-3; cdr3_aa: CASSRGQGEAYEQFF
j_call: TRBJ2-7; v_call: TRBV2; cdr3_aa: CAGVEKASYEQYF
j_call: TRBJ2-7; v_call: TRBV9; cdr3_aa: CASSEGLDGEQYF
j_call: TRBJ1-2; v_call: TRBV6-5; cdr3_aa: CASSYSEGINGYTF
j_call: TRBJ1-2; v_call: TRBV7-9; cdr3_aa: CASSFSTGTGGGGYTF
j_call: TRBJ2-1; v_call: TRBV5-1; cdr3_aa: CASSLGGRADNEQFF
j_call: TRBJ2-7; v_call: TRBV11-2; cdr3_aa: CASSSTSGLSYEQYF
j_call: TRBJ2-1; v_call: TRBV27; cdr3_aa: CASSFSGSSYNEQFF
j_call: TRBJ2-7; v_call: TRBV20-1; cdr3_aa: CSAWGGIEQYF
j_call: TRBJ1-1; v_call: TRBV6-5; cdr3_aa: CASSSGFFEAFF
j_call: TRBJ2-7; v_call: TRBV10-3; cdr3_aa: CAITEGWETGYEQYF
j_call: TRBJ2-3; v_call: TRBV11-2; cdr3_aa: CASSLGRGNERTSPDTQYF
j_call: TRBJ2-7; v_call: TRBV27; cdr3_aa: CASTTFSGTGLYEQYF
j_call: TRBJ2-2; v_call: TRBV5-1; cdr3_aa: CASWGRSTSGELFF